This TCR beta chain was captured in a study of post-analysis software for immune sequencing data. A note on this clonotype: Its antigen is not identified. Germline and junction disagree at one end, which may indicate a read error.

Libraries were made from TCR beta cDNA, and they carried unique molecular identifiers. TCRdb re-derived calls from the PCR reads in MiXCR, one entry per CDR3 protein. The sample includes fewer than 850,000 distinct CDR3 sequences, roughly 50% of them seen just once. Study-level results: Samples from one preparation batch, clustered by F measure, grouped strongly together.

This TCR was sampled from a girl aged 10 to 17 with multiple sclerosis. The source material was blood.

The CDR3 region is CASSYLSGADTGAFF. In DNA, the CDR3 is TGTGCCAGCAGTTACCTATCAGGGGCGGACACTGGAGCTTTCTTT. This chain joins TRBV6-5 and TRBJ1-1, with D possibly matching TRBD1 (6 bases). This CDR3 has 15 residues. Germline V gene sequence: CDR1 MNHEY, CDR2 SVGAGI.